This T cell receptor beta chain emerged from a study of blood T cell repertoires in COVID-19. As for the study in general: Acute and convalescent COVID-19 samples came from the United States, Italy and Spain.

Germline V gene sequence: CDR1 LNHDA, CDR2 SQIVND (reference sequence). J lost 2 bases, V lost 8 bases, and 11 bases had no gene match. The CDR3 is 16 residues long. Seattle researchers signed up patients amid active infection and tracked them longitudinally. Per the study methods: Estimates of nucleated cell counts were drawn from the amplification of reference gene primers. Only in-frame clones appear in the TCRdb table, and some are missing; sequencing was by immunoSEQ multiplex PCR. Clone size and V and J calls were adopted from that table, with D and trimming inferred from the DNA. The table includes a few hundred thousand clones, approximately 86% detected once.

Sequencing was done on a sample of peripheral blood. The rearrangement links TRBV19 to TRBJ1-4; 7 bases align to TRBD1. The receptor was derived from a woman in her seventies with COVID-19, enrolled during active disease. The CDR3 protein is CASGLYGTVTNEKLFF. CDR3 nucleotide sequence: TGTGCCAGTGGCCTCTACGGGACAGTTACTAATGAAAAACTGTTTTTT.